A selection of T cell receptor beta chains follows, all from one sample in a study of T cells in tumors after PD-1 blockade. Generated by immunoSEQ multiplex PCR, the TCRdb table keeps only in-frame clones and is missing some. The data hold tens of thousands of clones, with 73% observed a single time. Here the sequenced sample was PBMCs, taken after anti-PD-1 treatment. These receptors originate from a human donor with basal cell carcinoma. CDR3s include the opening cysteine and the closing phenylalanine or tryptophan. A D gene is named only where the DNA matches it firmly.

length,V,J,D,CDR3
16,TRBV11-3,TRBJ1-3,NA,CASSPPGITSGNTIYF
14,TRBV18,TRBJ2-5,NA,CASSPPGLEETQYF
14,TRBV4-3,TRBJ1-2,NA,CASSQVQENYGYTF
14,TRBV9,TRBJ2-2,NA,CASSPQQGTGELFF
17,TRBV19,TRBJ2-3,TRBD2,CASSPPRGGRPPDTQYF
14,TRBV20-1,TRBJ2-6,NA,CSASVISGANVLTF
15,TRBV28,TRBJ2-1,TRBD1,CASSLRQGVYNEQFF
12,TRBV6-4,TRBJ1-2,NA,CASSERGVGYTF
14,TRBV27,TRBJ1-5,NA,CASSSRGRGQPQHF
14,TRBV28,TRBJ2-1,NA,CASKRGGGTNEQFF
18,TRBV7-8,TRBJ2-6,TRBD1,CASSLRGLDFSGANVLTF
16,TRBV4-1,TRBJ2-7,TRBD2,CASSQVVTSGSYEQYF
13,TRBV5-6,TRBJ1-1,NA,CASSFGIDTEAFF
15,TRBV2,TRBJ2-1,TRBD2,CASRSNGARTSEQFF
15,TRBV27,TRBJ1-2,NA,CASSSRDKFLYGYTF
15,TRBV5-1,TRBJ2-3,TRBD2,CASSGTSGSVDTQYF
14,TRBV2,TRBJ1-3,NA,CASSEQQAGNTIYF
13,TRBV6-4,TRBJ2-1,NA,CASSPELLNEQFF
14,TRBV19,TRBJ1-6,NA,CASSSGGYNSPLHF
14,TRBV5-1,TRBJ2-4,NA,CASSLVQGGNIQYF
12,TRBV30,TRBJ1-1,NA,CAWSVSETEAFF
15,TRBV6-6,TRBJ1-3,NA,CASSGTTGTGNTIYF
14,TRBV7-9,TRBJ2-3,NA,CASSLGLSPDTQYF
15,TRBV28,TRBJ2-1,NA,CASTPWANKDNEQFF
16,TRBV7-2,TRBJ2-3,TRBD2,CASSSLAGGRGDTQYF
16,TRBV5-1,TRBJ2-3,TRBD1,CASSSLLGQGPDTQYF
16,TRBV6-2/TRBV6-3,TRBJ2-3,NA,CASSYGDTEEADTQYF